This T cell receptor (beta chain) was sequenced for a study of blood T cells in healthy people across ages. Study-wide background: There was about one barcoded beta molecule captured by template switching per two T cells.

Next came a second PCR, run for about 6 to 11 cycles, which used a sample-barcoded 5' primer along with a J-beta primer mix. TCRdb independently ran MiXCR on the 5' RACE reads; one entry per CDR3 protein. The sample has about 940,000 distinct CDR3 sequences, about 48% seen once; the top ten hold over 10%. General study points: Across samples, TCR beta diversity tracked strongly with naive T cell percentage.

Points on this clonotype: Its matching antigen is unknown.

The receptor comes from a man between 25 and 39 years old in good health. The specimen was blood.

The CDR3 sequence: CASSKNSKGGHEQYF. In DNA form, the CDR3 reads TGTGCCAGCAGCAAGAACAGTAAAGGAGGCCACGAGCAGTACTTC. The rearrangement uses TRBV7-9 and TRBJ2-7; D is perhaps TRBD2 (5 bases). CDR1 SEHNR and CDR2 FQNEAQ come from the germline V gene (reference sequence). The CDR3 is 15 amino acids. Trimming stripped 5 bases from V and 5 bases from J, with 19 bases between.